This T cell receptor (beta chain) originates from a study of shared clonotypes between healthy human individuals. Study-level points and caveats: The sampled material consisted only of blood, and tissue repertoires are likely to differ. The naive CD4 repertoires of a few donors were compared, and approximately 5% of clonotypes were shared. Sequencing depth was expected to affect clonotype sharing among donors.

The CDR3 is 13 residues long. Germline values: CDR1 SGHRS, CDR2 YFSETQ. Between the trimmed V and J ends, which lost 3 bases and 5 bases, there was a span of 9 bases. Recent vaccinations or acute infections were absent in the healthy HIV-negative adult donors. As to this clone: Antigen specificity is unknown.

Assay used: immunoSEQ multiplex PCR; TCRdb lists only in-frame clones, some missing. The table has more than 2 million clones, roughly 95% seen once; the top ten hold 0.1% to 0.15%. The rearrangement uses TRBV5-1 and TRBJ2-1, with no clear D. This TCR was recovered from a man younger than 35 in good health. The specimen sequenced was naive CD4+ T cells sorted from blood. Subset in this sample: CD45RA+ positively selected. The CDR3 reads CASSSGPDNEQFF. The CDR3 coding sequence is TGCGCCAGCAGCTCGGGTCCCGACAATGAGCAGTTCTTC.